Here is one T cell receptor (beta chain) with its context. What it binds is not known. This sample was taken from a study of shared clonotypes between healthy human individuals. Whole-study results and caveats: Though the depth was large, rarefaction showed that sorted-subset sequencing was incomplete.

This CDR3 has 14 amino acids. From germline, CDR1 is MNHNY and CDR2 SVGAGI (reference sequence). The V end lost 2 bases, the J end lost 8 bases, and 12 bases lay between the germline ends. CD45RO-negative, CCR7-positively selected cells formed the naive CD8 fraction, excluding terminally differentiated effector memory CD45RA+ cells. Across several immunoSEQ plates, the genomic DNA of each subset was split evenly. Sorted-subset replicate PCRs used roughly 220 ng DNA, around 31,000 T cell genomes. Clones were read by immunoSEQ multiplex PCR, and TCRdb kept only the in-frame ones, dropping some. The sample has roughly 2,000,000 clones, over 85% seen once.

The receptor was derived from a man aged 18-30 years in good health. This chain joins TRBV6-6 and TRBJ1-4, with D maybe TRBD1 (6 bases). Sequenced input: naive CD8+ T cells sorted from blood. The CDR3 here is CASSYVTGNEKLFF. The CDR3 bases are TGTGCCAGCAGTTACGTCACAGGGAACGAAAAACTGTTTTTT.